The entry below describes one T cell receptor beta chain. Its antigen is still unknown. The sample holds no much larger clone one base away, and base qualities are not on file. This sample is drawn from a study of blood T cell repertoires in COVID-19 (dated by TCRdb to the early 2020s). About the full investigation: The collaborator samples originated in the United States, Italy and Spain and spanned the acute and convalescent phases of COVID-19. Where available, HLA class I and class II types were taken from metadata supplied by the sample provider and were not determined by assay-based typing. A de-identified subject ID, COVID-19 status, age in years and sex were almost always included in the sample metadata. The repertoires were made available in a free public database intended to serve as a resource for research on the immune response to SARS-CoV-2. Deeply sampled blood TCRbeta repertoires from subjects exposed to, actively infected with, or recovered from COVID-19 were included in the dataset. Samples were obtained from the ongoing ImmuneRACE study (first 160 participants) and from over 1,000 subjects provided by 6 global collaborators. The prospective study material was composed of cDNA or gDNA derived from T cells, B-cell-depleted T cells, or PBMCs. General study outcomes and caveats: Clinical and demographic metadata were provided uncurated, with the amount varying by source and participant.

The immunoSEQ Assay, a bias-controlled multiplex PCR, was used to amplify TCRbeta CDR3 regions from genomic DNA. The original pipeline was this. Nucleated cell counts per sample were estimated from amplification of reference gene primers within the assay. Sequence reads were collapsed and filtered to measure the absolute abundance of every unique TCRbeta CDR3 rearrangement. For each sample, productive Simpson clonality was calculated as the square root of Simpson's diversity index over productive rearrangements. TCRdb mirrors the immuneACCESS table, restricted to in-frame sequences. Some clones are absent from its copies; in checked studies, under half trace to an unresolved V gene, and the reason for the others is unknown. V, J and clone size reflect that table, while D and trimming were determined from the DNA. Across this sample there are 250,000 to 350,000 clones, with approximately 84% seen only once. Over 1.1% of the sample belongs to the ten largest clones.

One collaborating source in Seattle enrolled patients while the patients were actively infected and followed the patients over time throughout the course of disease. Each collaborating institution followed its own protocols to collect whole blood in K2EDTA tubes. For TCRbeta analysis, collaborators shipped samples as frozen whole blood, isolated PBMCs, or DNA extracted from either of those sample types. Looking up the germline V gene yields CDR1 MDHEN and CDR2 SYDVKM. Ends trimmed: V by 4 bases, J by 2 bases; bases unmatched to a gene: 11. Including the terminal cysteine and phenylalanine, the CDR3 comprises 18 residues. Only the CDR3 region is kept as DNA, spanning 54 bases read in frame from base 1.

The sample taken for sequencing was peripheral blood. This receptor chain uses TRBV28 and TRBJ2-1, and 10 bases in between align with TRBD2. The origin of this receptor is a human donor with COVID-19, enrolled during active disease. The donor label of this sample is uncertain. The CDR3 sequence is CASSSPVKAGGTYNEQFF. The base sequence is TGTGCCAGCAGTTCCCCGGTGAAAGCGGGAGGGACCTACAATGAGCAGTTCTTC.